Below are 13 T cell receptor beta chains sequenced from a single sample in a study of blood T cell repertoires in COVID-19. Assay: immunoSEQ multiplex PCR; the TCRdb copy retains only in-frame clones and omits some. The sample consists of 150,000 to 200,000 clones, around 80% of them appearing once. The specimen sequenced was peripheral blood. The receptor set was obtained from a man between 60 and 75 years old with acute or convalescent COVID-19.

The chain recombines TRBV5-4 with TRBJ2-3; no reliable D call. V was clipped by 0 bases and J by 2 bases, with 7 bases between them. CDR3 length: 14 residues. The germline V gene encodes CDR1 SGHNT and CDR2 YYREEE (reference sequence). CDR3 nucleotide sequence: TGTGCCAGCAGCTTGGAGAGTCTCACAGATACGCAGTATTTT. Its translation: CASSLESLTDTQYF.

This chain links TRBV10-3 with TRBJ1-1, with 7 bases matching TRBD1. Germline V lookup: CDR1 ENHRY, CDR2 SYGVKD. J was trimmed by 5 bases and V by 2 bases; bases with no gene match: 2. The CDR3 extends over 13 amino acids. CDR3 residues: CAISEKTGTEAFF. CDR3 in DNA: TGTGCCATCAGTGAGAAGACAGGGACTGAAGCTTTCTTT.

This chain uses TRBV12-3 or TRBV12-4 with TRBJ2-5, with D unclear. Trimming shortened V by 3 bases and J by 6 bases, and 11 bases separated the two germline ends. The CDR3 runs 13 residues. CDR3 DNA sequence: TGTGCCAGCAGTTTCGTCGCGGCGAAGACCCAGTACTTC. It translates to CASSFVAAKTQYF.

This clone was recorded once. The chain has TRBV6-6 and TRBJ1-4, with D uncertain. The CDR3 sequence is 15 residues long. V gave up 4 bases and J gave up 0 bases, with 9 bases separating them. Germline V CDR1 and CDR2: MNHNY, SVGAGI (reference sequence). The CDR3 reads CASSSQQTTNEKLFF. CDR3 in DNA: TGTGCCAGCAGTTCCCAACAGACAACTAATGAAAAACTGTTTTTT.

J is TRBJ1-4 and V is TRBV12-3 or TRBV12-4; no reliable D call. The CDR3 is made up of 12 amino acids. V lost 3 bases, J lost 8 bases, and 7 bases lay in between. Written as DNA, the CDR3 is TGTGCCAGCAGTTTTGTCTTGGAAAAACTGTTTTTT. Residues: CASSFVLEKLFF.

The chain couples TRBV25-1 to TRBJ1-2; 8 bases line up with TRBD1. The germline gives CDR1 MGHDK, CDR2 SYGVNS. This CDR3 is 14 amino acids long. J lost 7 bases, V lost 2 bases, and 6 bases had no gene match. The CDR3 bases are TGTGCCAGCAGTGAACGTTCAGGGGGCTCTGGCTACACCTTC. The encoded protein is CASSERSGGSGYTF.

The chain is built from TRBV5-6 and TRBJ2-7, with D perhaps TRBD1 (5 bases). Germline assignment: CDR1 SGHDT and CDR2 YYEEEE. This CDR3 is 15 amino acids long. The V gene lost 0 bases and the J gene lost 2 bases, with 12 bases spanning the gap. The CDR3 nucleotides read TGTGCCAGCAGCTTGGCCGGGCAGGGTACCTACGAGCAGTACTTC. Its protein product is CASSLAGQGTYEQYF.

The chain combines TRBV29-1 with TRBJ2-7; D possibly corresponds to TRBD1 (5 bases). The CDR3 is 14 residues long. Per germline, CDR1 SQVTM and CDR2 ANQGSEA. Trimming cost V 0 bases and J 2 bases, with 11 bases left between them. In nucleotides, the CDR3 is TGCAGCGTTGAAGAAGACAGCTACACCTACGAGCAGTACTTC. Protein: CSVEEDSYTYEQYF.

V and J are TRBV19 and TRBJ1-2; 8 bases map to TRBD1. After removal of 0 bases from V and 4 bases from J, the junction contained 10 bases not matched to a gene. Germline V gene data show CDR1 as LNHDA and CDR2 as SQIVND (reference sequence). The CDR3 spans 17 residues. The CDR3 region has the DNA TGTGCCAGTAGTATAGACCGAGCCCGGACAGGGCCCTATGGCTACACCTTC. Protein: CASSIDRARTGPYGYTF.

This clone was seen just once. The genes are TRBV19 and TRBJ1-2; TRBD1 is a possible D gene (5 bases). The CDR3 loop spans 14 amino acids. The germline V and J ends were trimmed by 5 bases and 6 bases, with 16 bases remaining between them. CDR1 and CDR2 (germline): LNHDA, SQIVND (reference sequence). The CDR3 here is CASSPQAGRDGYTF. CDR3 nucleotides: TGTGCCAGTAGTCCCCAGGCAGGGAGGGATGGCTACACCTTC.

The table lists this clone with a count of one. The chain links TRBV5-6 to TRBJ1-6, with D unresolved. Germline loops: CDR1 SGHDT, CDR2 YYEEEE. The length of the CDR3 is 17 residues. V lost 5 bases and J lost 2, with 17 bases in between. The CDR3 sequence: CASSSRRNTAYNSPLHF. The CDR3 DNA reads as TGTGCCAGCAGTTCCCGACGGAACACAGCCTATAATTCACCCCTCCACTTT.

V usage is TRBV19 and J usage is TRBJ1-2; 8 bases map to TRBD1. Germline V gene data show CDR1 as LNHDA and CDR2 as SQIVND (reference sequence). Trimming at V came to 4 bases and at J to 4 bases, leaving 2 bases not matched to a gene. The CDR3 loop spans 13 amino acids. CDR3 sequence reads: CASSSTGGYGYTF. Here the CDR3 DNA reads TGTGCCAGTAGTAGCACAGGGGGCTATGGCTACACCTTC.

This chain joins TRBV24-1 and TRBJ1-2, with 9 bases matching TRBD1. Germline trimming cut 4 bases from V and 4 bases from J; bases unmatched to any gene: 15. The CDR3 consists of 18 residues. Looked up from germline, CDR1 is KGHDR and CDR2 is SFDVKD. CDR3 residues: CATSDPAQGALDFYGYTF. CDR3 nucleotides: TGTGCCACCAGTGACCCCGCACAGGGGGCCCTCGACTTCTATGGCTACACCTTC.